What follows are 26 T cell receptor beta chains derived from one specimen sequenced in a study of CD8 T cells in Susac syndrome. Random hexamers were used to reverse transcribe about 0.5 to 1 ug of RNA. One entry per CDR3 protein, called by TCRdb with MiXCR from the immunoSEQ multiplex PCR reads. This sample has some 120,000 distinct CDR3 sequences; roughly 92% occur once, and the top ten carry about 0.12%. Sequenced input: CD8+ T cells from PBMCs. The receptors were sampled from a human donor in good health.

This sequence joins TRBV14 and TRBJ1-1, with 8 bases aligning to TRBD1. The CDR3 has 17 residues. Germline CDR1 is SGHDN and CDR2 is FVKESK. J was trimmed by 3 bases and V by 4 bases; bases with no gene match: 13. CDR3 loop: CASSPLGTPDRDTEAFF. The CDR3 nucleotides are TGTGCCAGCAGCCCTTTAGGGACCCCGGACAGGGACACTGAAGCTTTCTTT.

This chain joins TRBV7-9 and TRBJ1-2; D gene ambiguous. The CDR3 loop spans 11 amino acids. Germline CDR1 reads SEHNR; CDR2 reads FQNEAQ (reference sequence). Trimming stripped 5 bases from V and 8 bases from J, with 9 bases between. As DNA, the CDR3 is TGTGCCAGCAGCCCCCATTACGGCTACACCTTC. This gives the protein CASSPHYGYTF.

This clonotype was picked up one time. The chain combines TRBV2 with TRBJ1-1; D is uncertain. Trimming stripped 7 bases from V and 1 base from J, with 7 bases between. CDR1 is SNHLY, CDR2 FYNNEI, per germline. The CDR3 has 12 amino acids. The CDR3 is CASTKSNTEAFF. DNA for the CDR3: TGTGCCAGCACCAAGTCGAACACTGAAGCTTTCTTT.

The rearrangement joins TRBV4-3 to TRBJ1-3; D uncertain. CDR1 LGHNA and CDR2 YSLEER come from the germline V gene. This CDR3 contains 17 residues. Trimming took 0 bases from V and 0 from J, leaving 12 bases between them. In DNA, the CDR3 is TGCGCCAGCAGCCAAGATTCGCCTTCTTTCTCTGGAAACACCATATATTTT. It specifies CASSQDSPSFSGNTIYF.

This clonotype was seen a few times. The chain uses TRBV2 and TRBJ2-7; D is ambiguous. V dropped 5 bases and J dropped 1 base, with 0 bases sitting between them. The CDR3 is 10 residues long. The germline CDR1 and CDR2 sequences are SNHLY and FYNNEI. CDR3 sequence: CASSSYEQYF. The CDR3 DNA reads as TGTGCCAGCAGTTCCTACGAGCAGTACTTC. Full variable domain (rest looked up from reference TRBV2 and TRBJ2-7): EPEVTQTPSHQVTQMGQEVILRCVPISNHLYFYWYRQILGQKVEFLVSFYNNEISEKSEIFDDQFSVERPDGSNFTLKIRSTKLEDSAMYFCASSSYEQYFGPGTRLTVT.

V gene TRBV4-2 combines with J gene TRBJ1-2; 8 bases align to TRBD1. V lost 3 bases to trimming and J lost 3 bases; unmatched junction nucleotides: 9. CDR1 is LGHNA and CDR2 is YNFKEQ in the germline V gene. The CDR3 is 16 amino acids. The CDR3: CASSHPDRVKDYGYTF. The DNA for the CDR3 is TGTGCCAGCAGCCATCCGGACAGGGTCAAGGACTATGGCTACACCTTC.

The chain joins TRBV2 to TRBJ2-1; 8 bases agree with TRBD2. The germline CDR1 and CDR2 sequences are SNHLY and FYNNEI. Trimming cost V 6 bases and J 7 bases; bases outside gene matches: 20. The CDR3 spans 18 residues. Here the CDR3 reads CASSAQREILGLRNEQFF. CDR3 sequence (DNA): TGTGCCAGCAGCGCGCAGCGGGAGATTTTGGGGCTACGGAATGAGCAGTTCTTC.

The CDR3 coding sequence is TGTGCCAGCAGTGATCCCCCGGGACGGGGAAGCAATCAGCCCCAGCATTTT. Protein product: CASSDPPGRGSNQPQHF. The J gene is TRBJ1-5, the V gene TRBV2; tentatively, D is TRBD1 (5 bases). The V gene lost 3 bases and the J gene lost 1 base, with 16 bases spanning the gap. The CDR3 consists of 17 residues. In germline, CDR1 is SNHLY, CDR2 FYNNEI.

This sequence joins TRBV7-2 and TRBJ1-1; the D is unclear. Germline V gives CDR1 SGHTA, CDR2 FQGNSA. Trimming left V 4 bases short and J 4 bases short, with 13 bases between. The CDR3 runs to 14 residues. CDR3 coding DNA: TGTGCCAGCAGCTCCTTACAGCTGCGCACTGAAGCTTTCTTT. Translating it yields CASSSLQLRTEAFF.

This chain uses TRBV10-3 with TRBJ1-5, with D possibly TRBD1 on 5 matching bases. This CDR3 comprises 14 residues. Germline-derived CDR1 and CDR2 are ENHRY and SYGVKD. Trimming removed 10 bases at V and 7 bases at J, with 20 bases between. The CDR3 coding sequence is TGTGCCAGCCGAGGGGTTGGGGGGGACCAGCCCCAGCATTTT. This sequence encodes CASRGVGGDQPQHF.

The chain employs TRBV15 and TRBJ2-1; 11 bases align to TRBD2. Germline assignment: CDR1 LNHNV and CDR2 YYDKDF (reference sequence). Germline trimming cut 2 bases from V and 0 bases from J; bases unmatched to any gene: 3. The CDR3 extends over 17 amino acids. This CDR3 is CATSRPSGGFSYNEQFF. As DNA, the CDR3 is TGTGCCACCAGCAGACCTAGCGGGGGGTTCTCCTACAATGAGCAGTTCTTC.

This chain connects TRBV29-1 to TRBJ1-2; 7 nucleotides agree with TRBD1. CDR1 and CDR2 from the germline V gene are SQVTM and ANQGSEA. J was trimmed by 1 base and V by 7 bases; bases with no gene match: 6. The CDR3 consists of 13 residues. The CDR3 bases are TGCAGCGCTCGGGACAGTCTTAACTATGGCTACACCTTC. Protein product: CSARDSLNYGYTF.

This chain links TRBV7-2 with TRBJ2-5, with 13 nucleotides matching TRBD2. The CDR3 is made up of 13 amino acids. Germline lookup yields CDR1 SGHTA and CDR2 FQGNSA. V dropped 3 bases and J dropped 13; count of bases not matched to a gene: 5. CDR3 sequence: CASSFGTSGISYF. As DNA, the CDR3 is TGTGCCAGCAGCTTCGGGACTAGCGGGATCTCGTACTTC.

The chain employs TRBV18 and TRBJ2-5; D unclear. CDR1 KGHSH and CDR2 LQKENI come from the germline V gene. The V gene lost 3 bases and the J gene lost 4 bases, with 12 bases spanning the gap. The CDR3 totals 14 residues. This CDR3 reads CASSPERTGETQYF. CDR3 DNA: TGTGCCAGCTCACCCGAGAGGACGGGAGAGACCCAGTACTTC.

This chain uses TRBV9 with TRBJ2-3, with 9 bases that match TRBD2. V lost 6 bases to trimming and J lost 5 bases; unmatched junction nucleotides: 10. Germline CDR1 is SGDLS and CDR2 is YYNGEE. The CDR3 is made up of 15 amino acids. The DNA of the CDR3 is TGTGCCAGCACCGACCCCCTAGCGGGAAAAGATACGCAGTATTTT. Its protein is CASTDPLAGKDTQYF.

The chain combines TRBV4-1 with TRBJ2-6, with 11 nucleotides matching TRBD1. V lost 0 bases, J lost 0 bases, and 7 bases stayed unmatched. This CDR3 spans 20 amino acids. Germline V lookup: CDR1 MGHRA, CDR2 YSYEKL. CDR3 sequence (DNA): TGCGCCAGCAGCCAAGATAGGGGGGGGACAGGGGGCTCTGGGGCCAACGTCCTGACTTTC. As protein: CASSQDRGGTGGSGANVLTF.

The rearrangement uses TRBV6-6 and TRBJ2-2; 7 positions match TRBD1. In germline, CDR1 is MNHNY, CDR2 SVGAGI (reference sequence). V trimming: 4 bases; J trimming: 4 bases; junction bases outside the gene matches: 9. The CDR3 runs 16 residues. The CDR3 DNA follows: TGTGCCAGCAGTTCATTGGCACAGGGGTCCACCGGGGAGCTGTTTTTT. Translating gives CASSSLAQGSTGELFF.

This chain connects TRBV19 to TRBJ1-5; D might be TRBD1 (6 bases). Trimming removed 6 bases at V and 1 base at J, with 10 bases between. The CDR3 has 14 amino acids. CDR1 is LNHDA and CDR2 is SQIVND in the germline V gene (reference sequence). Here the CDR3 reads CASRRGASNQPQHF. The CDR3 DNA sequence: TGTGCCAGTAGGCGGGGGGCGAGCAATCAGCCCCAGCATTTT.

The J gene is TRBJ2-7, the V gene TRBV11-3; D tentatively reads TRBD1 or TRBD2 (6 bases each). Germline V gene data show CDR1 as SGHNT and CDR2 as YENEEA. V lost 5 bases and J 3 bases, leaving 11 bases between the germline ends. The CDR3 covers 13 residues. The CDR3 nucleotides read TGTGCCAGCAGCCGGGGGCCCCTCTACGAGCAGTACTTC. It is translated as CASSRGPLYEQYF.

The J gene is TRBJ2-7, the V gene TRBV7-8; 10 nucleotides line up with TRBD2. CDR3 length: 15 amino acids. Trimming at V came to 5 bases and at J to 5 bases, leaving 9 bases not matched to a gene. CDR1 and CDR2 from the germline V gene are SGHVS and FQNEAQ. CDR3 sequence reads: CASSPALAGVDEQYF. The CDR3 DNA reads as TGTGCCAGCAGCCCAGCTCTAGCGGGAGTCGACGAGCAGTACTTC.

The rearrangement links TRBV5-1 to TRBJ1-4; the match to TRBD1 covers 10 bases. This CDR3 has 16 amino acids. CDR1 SGHRS and CDR2 YFSETQ come from the germline V gene. Trimming removed 3 bases from V and 2 bases from J; junction bases left unmatched: 4. CDR3 nucleotides: TGCGCCAGCAGCTCCGGGACAGGGGTGACTAATGAAAAACTGTTTTTT. Encoded protein: CASSSGTGVTNEKLFF.

The J gene is TRBJ2-4, the V gene TRBV13; 15 bases map to TRBD2. The germline gives CDR1 PRHDT, CDR2 FYEKMQ (reference sequence). The CDR3 is 16 amino acids. J was trimmed by 7 bases and V by 5 bases; bases with no gene match: 6. The CDR3 coding sequence is TGTGCCAGCAGCGCCGGGACTAGCGGGGGGAGGAACATTCAGTACTTC. This encodes CASSAGTSGGRNIQYF.

The CDR3 DNA reads as TGTGCCAGCAGCTTGGGGGGTAGCGGGAGGGGTGAGCAGTTCTTC. This sequence encodes CASSLGGSGRGEQFF. V usage is TRBV5-6 and J usage is TRBJ2-1; TRBD2 matches at 11 bases. Germline CDR1 SGHDT, CDR2 YYEEEE. V dropped 0 bases and J dropped 9; count of bases not matched to a gene: 5. The CDR3 has 15 amino acids.

The chain couples TRBV7-8 to TRBJ2-2; TRBD1 agrees at 8 bases. The CDR3 covers 21 residues. The germline gives CDR1 SGHVS, CDR2 FQNEAQ. Losses at the gene ends were 5 bases for V and 4 bases for J; bases not matched to a gene: 24. CDR3 sequence: CASSPSIISPGQALSTGELFF. Here the CDR3 DNA reads TGTGCCAGCAGCCCATCGATTATAAGCCCGGGACAGGCTTTGAGCACCGGGGAGCTGTTTTTT. Full variable domain (missing parts from reference TRBV7-8 and TRBJ2-2): GAGVSQSPRYKVAKRGQDVALRCDPISGHVSLFWYQQALGQGPEFLTYFQNEAQLDKSGLPSDRFFAERPEGSVSTLKIQRTQQEDSAVYLCASSPSIISPGQALSTGELFFGEGSRLTVL.

V usage is TRBV4-2 and J usage is TRBJ2-1; 8 bases fit TRBD2. V shed 0 bases, J shed 9 bases, and the junction held 7 bases outside the gene matches. Germline V gene lookup returns CDR1 LGHNA and CDR2 YNFKEQ. The CDR3 spans 15 residues. The CDR3 loop reads CASSQEAGRAGEQFF. Here the CDR3 DNA reads TGTGCCAGCAGCCAAGAGGCCGGGAGGGCCGGTGAGCAGTTCTTC.

This chain connects TRBV6-1 to TRBJ1-1, with D perhaps matching TRBD1 (5 bases). V lost 2 bases to trimming and J lost 0 bases, with 10 bases between them. Germline V gene sequence: CDR1 MNHNS, CDR2 SASEGT. The CDR3 is made up of 15 amino acids. The CDR3 DNA sequence: TGTGCCAGCAGTGAATACAGGCATATGAACACTGAAGCTTTCTTT. It specifies CASSEYRHMNTEAFF.